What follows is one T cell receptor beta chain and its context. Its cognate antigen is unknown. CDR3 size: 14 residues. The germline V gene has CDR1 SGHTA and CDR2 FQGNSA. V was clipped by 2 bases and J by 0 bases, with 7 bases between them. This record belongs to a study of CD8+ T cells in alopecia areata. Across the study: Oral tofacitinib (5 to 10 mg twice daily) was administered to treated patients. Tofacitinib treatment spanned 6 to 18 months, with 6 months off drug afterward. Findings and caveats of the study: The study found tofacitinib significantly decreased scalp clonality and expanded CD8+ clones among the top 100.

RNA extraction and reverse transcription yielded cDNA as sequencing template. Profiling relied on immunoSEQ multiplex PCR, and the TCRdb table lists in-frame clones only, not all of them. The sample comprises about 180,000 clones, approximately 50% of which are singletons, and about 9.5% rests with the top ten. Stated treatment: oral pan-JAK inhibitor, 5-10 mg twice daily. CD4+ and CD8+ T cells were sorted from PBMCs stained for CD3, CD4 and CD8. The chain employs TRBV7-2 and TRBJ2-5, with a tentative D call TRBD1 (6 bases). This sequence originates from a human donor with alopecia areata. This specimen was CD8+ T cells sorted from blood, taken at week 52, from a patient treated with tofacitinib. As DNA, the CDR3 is TGTGCCAGCAGCTTACAGGGGTACCAAGAGACCCAGTACTTC. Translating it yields CASSLQGYQETQYF.